These T cell receptor beta chains were read from a single sample in a study of blood T cell repertoires in COVID-19. The table came from immunoSEQ multiplex PCR; TCRdb's copy has only in-frame clones and leaves some out. The sample comprises about 380,000 clones, around 90% of which are singletons, and 1.2% rests with the top ten. The sample consisted of PBMCs or T cells enriched from blood (not recorded which). These receptors were collected from a woman aged 18-35 years who had recovered from COVID-19. Both conserved end residues are part of each CDR3. The order of the fields is CDR3 DNA, CDR3 protein, clone size, J gene, V gene, D gene. A D gene is named only where the DNA matches it firmly. The size field is filled for only some rows; it gives once, few, many or a size class.

TGTGCCAGCAGCCCGACCGGGACAGGGGGCTTCTATGGCTACACCTTC | CASSPTGTGGFYGYTF | - | TRBJ1-2 | TRBV9 | TRBD1
TGTGCCAGCAGTTACAGCGTGGCCGGGGAGCTGTTTTTT | CASSYSVAGELFF | - | TRBJ2-2 | TRBV6-5 | -
TGTGCCAGCAGTTTAGCGAGCACCTTACCAGGTAGCACAGATACGCAGTATTTT | CASSLASTLPGSTDTQYF | - | TRBJ2-3 | TRBV28 | -
TGTGCCAGCAGCACAACAGTACTCAGAAACTATGGCTACACCTTC | CASSTTVLRNYGYTF | once | TRBJ1-2 | TRBV7-8 | -
TGTGCCAGCAGCCCAGGACAGGGGGTCGAGCAGTACTTC | CASSPGQGVEQYF | - | TRBJ2-7 | TRBV5-6 | TRBD1
TGTGCCAGCAGTTGGGGGCCGGGGACTGAAGCTTTCTTT | CASSWGPGTEAFF | - | TRBJ1-1 | TRBV6-5 | -
TGTGCCAGCAGCACCACGACTAGCGGGGCTACAGATACGCAGTATTTT | CASSTTTSGATDTQYF | - | TRBJ2-3 | TRBV9 | TRBD2
TGTGCCAGCAGCTCTCAGGGTACCACTGAAGCTTTCTTT | CASSSQGTTEAFF | - | TRBJ1-1 | TRBV11-2 | -
TGTGCCAGCAGCGAGATCACAGATACGCAGTATTTT | CASSEITDTQYF | - | TRBJ2-3 | TRBV12-3/TRBV12-4 | -
TGTGCCAGCAGTGGATCCTTTACCCCCGGACATCTTTATGGCTACACCTTC | CASSGSFTPGHLYGYTF | - | TRBJ1-2 | TRBV6-4 | -
TGTGCCAGCGGTCGCGGTGCGGGGTACGCTGAAGCTTTCTTT | CASGRGAGYAEAFF | - | TRBJ1-1 | TRBV6-5 | -
TGTGCCAGCTCACCGATACGGGGTAGCTCTGGGGCCAACGTCCTGACTTTC | CASSPIRGSSGANVLTF | - | TRBJ2-6 | TRBV18 | -
TGTGCCAGCAGGGGGCCCTTTCCACAGCGGGGGGGCCCCACAGATACGCAGTATTTT | CASRGPFPQRGGPTDTQYF | - | TRBJ2-3 | TRBV27 | TRBD2
TGTGCCATCTCCAAGGTCAGCGGCAGCACAGATACGCAGTATTTT | CAISKVSGSTDTQYF | once | TRBJ2-3 | TRBV15 | -
TGCGCCAGCGGACCCGACAGCCATGGGGCCAACGTCCTGACTTTC | CASGPDSHGANVLTF | - | TRBJ2-6 | TRBV5-1 | -
TGTGCCAGCAGCTCGGACACAAATCAGCCCCAGCATTTT | CASSSDTNQPQHF | - | TRBJ1-5 | TRBV7-9 | -
TGCGCCAGCAGCCATGCCCCGGGACAGGGAACCTACGAGCAGTACTTC | CASSHAPGQGTYEQYF | once | TRBJ2-7 | TRBV4-1 | TRBD1
TGTGCCAGCAGCCGCACATTACAGGGGCGCGCCCAGCATTTT | CASSRTLQGRAQHF | few | TRBJ1-5 | TRBV6-5 | TRBD1
TGTGCCAGCAGTACTAGCGGACGAACCTACGAGCAGTACTTC | CASSTSGRTYEQYF | - | TRBJ2-7 | TRBV27 | TRBD2
TGTGCCAGCAGCTTGGGTAGCGGGGGGGCCAATGAGCAGTTCTTC | CASSLGSGGANEQFF | - | TRBJ2-1 | TRBV5-6 | TRBD2
TGTGCCAGCAAGGGGAATGAGCAGTTCTTC | CASKGNEQFF | few | TRBJ2-1 | TRBV5-5 | -
TGTGCCAGCAGCGTAGAAGGGGGTCTAGTCGATGAGCAGTTCTTC | CASSVEGGLVDEQFF | - | TRBJ2-1 | TRBV9 | -
TGTGCCAGCAGCTTCCCAATTGGGGCCAGGGACACTGAAGCTTTCTTT | CASSFPIGARDTEAFF | - | TRBJ1-1 | TRBV11-2 | -
TGCGCCAGCAGCCTAACACAGGGGGATACGCAGTATTTT | CASSLTQGDTQYF | - | TRBJ2-3 | TRBV5-1 | TRBD1
TGTGCCAGCAGCGGACAGGGGGTGGATCAGCCCCAGCATTTT | CASSGQGVDQPQHF | - | TRBJ1-5 | TRBV6-5 | TRBD1
TGTGCCAGCAGTTTGGGCAGGGCCGGCACCCAGTACTTC | CASSLGRAGTQYF | - | TRBJ2-5 | TRBV12-3/TRBV12-4 | -
TGCGCCAGCAGCCGTTTGGCAGGGGTCGACAATCAGCCCCAGCATTTT | CASSRLAGVDNQPQHF | - | TRBJ1-5 | TRBV4-1 | -
TGTGCCAGCAGTTTTCACCCTCGGGGCTACACCTTC | CASSFHPRGYTF | - | TRBJ1-2 | TRBV12-3/TRBV12-4 | -
TGTGCCAGCAGGCGACTAGCGGGGGGGCCCAACACCGGGGAGCTGTTTTTT | CASRRLAGGPNTGELFF | - | TRBJ2-2 | TRBV28 | TRBD2
TGTGCCAGCAGCGTAGTCGGGACAGGCGAAGCTTTCTTT | CASSVVGTGEAFF | - | TRBJ1-1 | TRBV9 | TRBD1
TGTGCCTGGACCCCGGGACTCGCTTACAATGAGCAGTTCTTC | CAWTPGLAYNEQFF | - | TRBJ2-1 | TRBV30 | -
TGCGCCAGCAGTCAATCGAAGGACAGGTACTATGGCTACACCTTC | CASSQSKDRYYGYTF | - | TRBJ1-2 | TRBV23-1 | TRBD1
TGCGCCAGCAGCTCTAGCGGGGGGGCCTACGAGCAGTACTTC | CASSSSGGAYEQYF | once | TRBJ2-7 | TRBV5-1 | TRBD2
TGTGCCAGCAGCTTAGCGGGAACAGGGATGGTGGGCGAGCAGTACTTC | CASSLAGTGMVGEQYF | - | TRBJ2-7 | TRBV7-9 | -
TGTGCCAGCAGCCCCGCGGGGCGAAGAAACTATGGCTACACCTTC | CASSPAGRRNYGYTF | - | TRBJ1-2 | TRBV13 | -
TGTGCCAGCAGCATAGCGGGGGGCATCAGCACAGATACGCAGTATTTT | CASSIAGGISTDTQYF | - | TRBJ2-3 | TRBV2 | TRBD2
TGTGCCAGCAGTCAAACCCTGCAGGCGGAGACCCAGTACTTC | CASSQTLQAETQYF | - | TRBJ2-5 | TRBV11-2 | -
TGTGCCAGCAGTTTAGGGCAGGTCGACGAGCAGTACTTC | CASSLGQVDEQYF | once | TRBJ2-7 | TRBV27 | -
TGTGCCAGCAGGAGGTGGATCGAAGATTCACCCCTCCACTTT | CASRRWIEDSPLHF | - | TRBJ1-6 | TRBV6-5 | -
TGTGCCAGCAGCGGGACTAGCGGGGAGAATGAGCAGTTCTTC | CASSGTSGENEQFF | - | TRBJ2-1 | TRBV9 | TRBD2
TGTGCCACCCGGGATTCTCCTAATTCACCCCTCCACTTT | CATRDSPNSPLHF | - | TRBJ1-6 | TRBV10-3 | -
TGTGCCAGTAGTATAGTCCCGCAGTCACCCTTCACAGATACGCAGTATTTT | CASSIVPQSPFTDTQYF | - | TRBJ2-3 | TRBV19 | -
TGTGCCAGCAGCCCGGGGACAGGGAGTAATGGAAACACCATATATTTT | CASSPGTGSNGNTIYF | - | TRBJ1-3 | TRBV7-8 | TRBD1
TGTGCCAGCAGCCAAGAGACGGGGGATCATCAGCCCCAGCATTTT | CASSQETGDHQPQHF | - | TRBJ1-5 | TRBV3-1/TRBV3-2 | -
TGCGCCAGCAGCCAGGGGGGGCGGATCGGAAACACCATATATTTT | CASSQGGRIGNTIYF | - | TRBJ1-3 | TRBV4-1 | -
TGTGCCAGCAGCCTGGGGGGACAGCGCCTCTCCTACGAGCAGTACTTC | CASSLGGQRLSYEQYF | - | TRBJ2-7 | TRBV7-2 | -
TGTGCCTGGAATCGGCTTATGGGCGACGAGCAGTACTTC | CAWNRLMGDEQYF | - | TRBJ2-7 | TRBV30 | -
TGTGCCACTACCGGGACAGCCCACTCTGGGGCCAACGTCCTGACTTTC | CATTGTAHSGANVLTF | - | TRBJ2-6 | TRBV19 | TRBD1